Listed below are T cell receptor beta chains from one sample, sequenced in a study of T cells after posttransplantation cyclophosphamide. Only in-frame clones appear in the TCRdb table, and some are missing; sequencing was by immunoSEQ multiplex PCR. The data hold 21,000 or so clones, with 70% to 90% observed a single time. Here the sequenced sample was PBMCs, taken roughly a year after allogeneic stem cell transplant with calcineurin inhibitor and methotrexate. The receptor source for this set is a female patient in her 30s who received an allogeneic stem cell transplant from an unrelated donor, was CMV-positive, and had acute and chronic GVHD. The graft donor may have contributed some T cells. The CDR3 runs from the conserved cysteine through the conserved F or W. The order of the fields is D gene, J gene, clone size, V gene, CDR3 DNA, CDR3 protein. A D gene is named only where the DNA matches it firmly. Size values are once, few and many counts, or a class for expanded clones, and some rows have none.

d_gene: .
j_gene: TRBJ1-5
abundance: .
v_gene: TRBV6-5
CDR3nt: TGTGCCAGCGGTGGGCAGGGATATTCGCCCCAGCATTTT
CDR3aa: CASGGQGYSPQHF

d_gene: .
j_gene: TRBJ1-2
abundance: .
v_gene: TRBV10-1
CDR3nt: TGCGCCAGCAGGCGACGGGGGGGCTACACCTTC
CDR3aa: CASRRRGGYTF

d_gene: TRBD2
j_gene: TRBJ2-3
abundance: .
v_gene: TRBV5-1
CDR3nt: TGCGCCAGCAGCTCCCAAGCGGGGGCCCGCACAGATACGCAGTATTTT
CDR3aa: CASSSQAGARTDTQYF

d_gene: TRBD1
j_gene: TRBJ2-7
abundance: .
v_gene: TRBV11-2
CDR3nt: TGTGCCAGCAGCTTCCCGGGACAGGGTTTCTACGAGCAGTACTTC
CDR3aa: CASSFPGQGFYEQYF

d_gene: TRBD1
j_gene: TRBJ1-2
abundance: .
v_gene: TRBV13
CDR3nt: TGTGCCAGCAGCCAGGGACAGCAATATTATGGCTACACCTTC
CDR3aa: CASSQGQQYYGYTF

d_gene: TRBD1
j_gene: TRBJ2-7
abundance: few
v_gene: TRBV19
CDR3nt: TGTGCCAGTAGTCCTGGGACAGGGAGCTCCTACGAGCAGTACTTC
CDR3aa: CASSPGTGSSYEQYF

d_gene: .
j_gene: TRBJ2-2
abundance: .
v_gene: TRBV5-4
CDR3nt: TGTGCCAGCAGCTTAAGCAGGACGAACACCGGGGAGCTGTTTTTT
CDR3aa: CASSLSRTNTGELFF

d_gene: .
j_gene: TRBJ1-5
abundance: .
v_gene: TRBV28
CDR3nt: TGTGCCAGCAGTCCCTATGAAGATTTTGAGCCCCAGCATTTT
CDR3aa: CASSPYEDFEPQHF

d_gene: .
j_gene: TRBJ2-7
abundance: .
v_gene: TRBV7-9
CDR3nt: TGTGCCAGCAGCTTGATCGGAGTCGAGTACGAGCAGTACTTC
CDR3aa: CASSLIGVEYEQYF

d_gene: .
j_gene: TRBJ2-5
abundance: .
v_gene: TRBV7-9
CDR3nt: TGTGCCAGCAGCTACATACGACTAGTTGGGGTCAAAGAGACCCAGTACTTC
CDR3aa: CASSYIRLVGVKETQYF

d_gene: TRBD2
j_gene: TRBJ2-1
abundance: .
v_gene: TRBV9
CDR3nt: TGTGCCAGCAGCTCCGGGGGGGCCGGTCCCTACAATGAGCAGTTCTTC
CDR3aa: CASSSGGAGPYNEQFF

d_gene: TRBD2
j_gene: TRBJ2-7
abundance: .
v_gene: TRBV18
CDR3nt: TGTGCCAGCTCACCACCGTCGACTAGCGGGAACTACGAGCAGTACTTC
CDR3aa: CASSPPSTSGNYEQYF

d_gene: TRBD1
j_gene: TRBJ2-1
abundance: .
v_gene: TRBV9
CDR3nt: TGTGCCAGCAGCGTATCTCTCCCGGGACAGATGAACAATGAGCAGTTCTTC
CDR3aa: CASSVSLPGQMNNEQFF

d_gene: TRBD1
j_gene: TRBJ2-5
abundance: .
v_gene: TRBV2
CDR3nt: TGTGCCAGCACCTTTGGGCTGCAGGGGGCCCAGTACTTC
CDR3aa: CASTFGLQGAQYF

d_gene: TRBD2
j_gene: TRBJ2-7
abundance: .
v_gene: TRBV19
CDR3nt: TGTGCCAGTAGTTCCGGGACTAGCGGGGGGTTCGAGTACTTC
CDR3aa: CASSSGTSGGFEYF

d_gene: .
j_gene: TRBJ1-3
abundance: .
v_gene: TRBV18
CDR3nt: TGTGCCAGCTCTTTGCAACATGCATCTGGAAACACCATATATTTT
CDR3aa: CASSLQHASGNTIYF

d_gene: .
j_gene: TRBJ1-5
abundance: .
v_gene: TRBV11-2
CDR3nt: TGTGCCAGCAGCTTAAACAGGGCGGGTAGCAATCAGCCCCAGCATTTT
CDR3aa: CASSLNRAGSNQPQHF

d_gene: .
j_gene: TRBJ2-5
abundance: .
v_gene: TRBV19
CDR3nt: TGTGCCAGTAGCCTAGGATTTGGGCAAGAGACCCAGTACTTC
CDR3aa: CASSLGFGQETQYF

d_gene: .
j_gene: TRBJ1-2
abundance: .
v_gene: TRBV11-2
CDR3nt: TGTGCCAGCAGCTTCATTGGAGGGCTTAATGGCTACACCTTC
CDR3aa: CASSFIGGLNGYTF

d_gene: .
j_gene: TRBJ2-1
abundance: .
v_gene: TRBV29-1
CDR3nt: TGCAGCGTAAGGACTCCGATCTCCTTCTTC
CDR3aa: CSVRTPISFF

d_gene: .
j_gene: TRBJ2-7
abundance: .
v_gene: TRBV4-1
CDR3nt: TGCGCCAGCAGCCCCTCGACTAGAACCTACGAGCAGTACTTC
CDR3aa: CASSPSTRTYEQYF

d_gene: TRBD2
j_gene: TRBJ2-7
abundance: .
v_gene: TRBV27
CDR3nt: TGTGCCAGCAGTTGGACCCCAGCGGGAAGCTCCTACGAGCAGTACTTC
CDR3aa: CASSWTPAGSSYEQYF

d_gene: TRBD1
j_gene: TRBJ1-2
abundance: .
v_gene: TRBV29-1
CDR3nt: TGCAGCGTTGATGGTGACAGGGGACGGGGGCACTATGGCTACACCTTC
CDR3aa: CSVDGDRGRGHYGYTF

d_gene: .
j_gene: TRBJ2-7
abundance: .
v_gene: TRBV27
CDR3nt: TGTGCCAGCAGTTTAACAGGGACCCCGAGCGAGCAGTACTTC
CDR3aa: CASSLTGTPSEQYF

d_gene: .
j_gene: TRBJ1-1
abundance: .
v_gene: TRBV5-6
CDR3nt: TGTGCCAGCAGCTTGTTTCAGAACACTGAAGCTTTCTTT
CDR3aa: CASSLFQNTEAFF

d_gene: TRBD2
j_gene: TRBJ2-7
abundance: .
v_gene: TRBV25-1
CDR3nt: TGTGCCAGCAGTACCCTAGCGGGAGAAGGTTACTTC
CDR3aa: CASSTLAGEGYF

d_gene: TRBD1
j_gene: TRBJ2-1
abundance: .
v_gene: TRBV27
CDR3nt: TGTGCCAGCAGTCTCCCGGGACAGGGCGTATATGAGCAGTTCTTC
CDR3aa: CASSLPGQGVYEQFF

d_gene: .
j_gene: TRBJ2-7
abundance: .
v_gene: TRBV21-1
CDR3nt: TGTGCCAGCAGCAGCTTAGACTCCGGGACAGATACCTACGAGCAGTACTTC
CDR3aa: CASSSLDSGTDTYEQYF

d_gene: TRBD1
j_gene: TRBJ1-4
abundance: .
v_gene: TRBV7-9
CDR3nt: TGTGCCAGCAGCTTCCTTACCGGGACAGAGGATGAAAAACTGTTTTTT
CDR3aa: CASSFLTGTEDEKLFF

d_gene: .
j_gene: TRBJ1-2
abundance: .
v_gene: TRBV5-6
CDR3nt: TGTGCCAGCAGCATTACAGGGATCTATGGCTACACCTTC
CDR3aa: CASSITGIYGYTF

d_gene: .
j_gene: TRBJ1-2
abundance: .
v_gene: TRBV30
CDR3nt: TGTGCCTGGCCCCAGGGCGGGACGGTACGACACTTCTATGGCTACACCTTC
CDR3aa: CAWPQGGTVRHFYGYTF

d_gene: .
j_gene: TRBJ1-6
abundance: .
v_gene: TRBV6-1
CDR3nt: TGTGCCAGCAACACCCCTGGGACTTCAAATTCACCCCTCCACTTT
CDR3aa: CASNTPGTSNSPLHF

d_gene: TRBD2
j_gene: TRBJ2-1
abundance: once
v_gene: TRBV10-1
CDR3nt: TGCGCCAGCAGTGATCTAGCGGCTAACTCCTACAATGAGCAGTTCTTC
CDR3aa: CASSDLAANSYNEQFF

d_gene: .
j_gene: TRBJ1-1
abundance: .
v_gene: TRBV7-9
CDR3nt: TGTGCCAGCAGCTTACTCTCCGCTGAAGCTTTCTTT
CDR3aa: CASSLLSAEAFF

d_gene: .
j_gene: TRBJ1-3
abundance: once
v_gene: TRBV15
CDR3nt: TGTGCCACCAGCAGAGATGGGGCAGCTGGAAACACCATATATTTT
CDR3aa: CATSRDGAAGNTIYF

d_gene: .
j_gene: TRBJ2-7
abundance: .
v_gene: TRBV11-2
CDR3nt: TGTGCCAGCAGACTAAGACGGGACGAGCAGTACTTC
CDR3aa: CASRLRRDEQYF

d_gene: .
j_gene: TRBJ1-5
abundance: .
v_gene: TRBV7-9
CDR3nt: TGTGCCAGCAGCTTAGCCCTACAGGGTGGCAATCAGCCCCAGCATTTT
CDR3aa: CASSLALQGGNQPQHF

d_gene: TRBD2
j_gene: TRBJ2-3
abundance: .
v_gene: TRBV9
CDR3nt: TGTGCCAGCAGCACGGGGGGAACTAGCGGGACAGATACGCAGTATTTT
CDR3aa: CASSTGGTSGTDTQYF

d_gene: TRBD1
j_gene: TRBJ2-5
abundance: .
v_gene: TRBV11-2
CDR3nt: TGTGCCAGCAGCGGTCTGGGACAGGGGGCAGGGGAGACCCAGTACTTC
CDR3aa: CASSGLGQGAGETQYF

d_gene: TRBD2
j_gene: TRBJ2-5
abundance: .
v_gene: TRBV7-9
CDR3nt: TGTGCCAGCAGCCGAAGCGGGGGGCAAGAGACCCAGTACTTC
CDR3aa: CASSRSGGQETQYF

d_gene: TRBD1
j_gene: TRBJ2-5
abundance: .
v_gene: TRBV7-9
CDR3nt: TGTGCCAGCAGCCAAGGACAGGGGTATAAGGAGACCCAGTACTTC
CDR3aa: CASSQGQGYKETQYF

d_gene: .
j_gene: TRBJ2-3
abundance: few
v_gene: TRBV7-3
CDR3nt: TGTGCCAGCAGCTTTATGTTTGCGGATACGCAGTATTTT
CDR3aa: CASSFMFADTQYF

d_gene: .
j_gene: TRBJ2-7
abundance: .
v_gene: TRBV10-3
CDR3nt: TGTGCCATCAGTGGGTCGAAGGGGGTCTCCGAGCAGTACTTC
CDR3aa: CAISGSKGVSEQYF

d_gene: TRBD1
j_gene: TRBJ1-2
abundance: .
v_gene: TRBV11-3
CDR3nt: TGTGCCAGCAGCTTCCTGTGTCGACAGGGGCCGACTGGTGGCTACACCTTC
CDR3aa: CASSFLCRQGPTGGYTF

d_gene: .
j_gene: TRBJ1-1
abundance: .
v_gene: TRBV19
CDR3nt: TGTGCCAGTAAGAGGATAGGCCAGAACACTGAAGCTTTCTTT
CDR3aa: CASKRIGQNTEAFF

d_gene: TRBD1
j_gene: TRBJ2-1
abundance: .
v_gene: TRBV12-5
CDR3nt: TGTGCTACCCGACAGGGGGCTTACAATGAGCAGTTCTTC
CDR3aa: CATRQGAYNEQFF

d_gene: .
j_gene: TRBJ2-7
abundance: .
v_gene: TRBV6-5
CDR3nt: TGTGCCAGCAAGCGGTGGAGCTCCTACGAGCAGTACTTC
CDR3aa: CASKRWSSYEQYF

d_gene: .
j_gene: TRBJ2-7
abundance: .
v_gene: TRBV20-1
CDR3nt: TGCAGTGCCCACGACAGCCGCGAGCAGTACTTC
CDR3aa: CSAHDSREQYF

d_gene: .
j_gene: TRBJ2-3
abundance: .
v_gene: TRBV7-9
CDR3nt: TGTGCCAGCGGTAATGAAGGGAGCGCAGATACGCAGTATTTT
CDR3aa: CASGNEGSADTQYF

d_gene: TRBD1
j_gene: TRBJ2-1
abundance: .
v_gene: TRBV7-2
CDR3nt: TGTGCCAGCAGCTTAGGGATGACAGGGGGCCTGTTCTTC
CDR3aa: CASSLGMTGGLFF

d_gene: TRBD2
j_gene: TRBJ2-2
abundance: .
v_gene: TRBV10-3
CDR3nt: TGTGCCATCAGTGCGGGCGGCGGGGGGGCCGAAGGGACCGGGGAGCTGTTTTTT
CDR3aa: CAISAGGGGAEGTGELFF